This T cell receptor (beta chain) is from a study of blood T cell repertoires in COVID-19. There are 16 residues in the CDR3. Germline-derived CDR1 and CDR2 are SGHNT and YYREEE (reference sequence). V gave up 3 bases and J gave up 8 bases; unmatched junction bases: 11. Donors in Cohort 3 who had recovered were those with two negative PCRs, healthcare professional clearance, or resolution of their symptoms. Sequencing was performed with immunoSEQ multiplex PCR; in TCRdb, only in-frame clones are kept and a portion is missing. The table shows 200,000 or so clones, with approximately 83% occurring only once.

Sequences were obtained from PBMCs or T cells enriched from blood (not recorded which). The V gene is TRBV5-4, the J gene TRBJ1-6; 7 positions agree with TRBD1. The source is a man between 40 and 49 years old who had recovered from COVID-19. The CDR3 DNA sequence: TGTGCCAGCAGCTCAATAACAGGGGATTTTTATTCACCCCTCCACTTT. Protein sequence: CASSSITGDFYSPLHF.